This TCR beta chain comes out of a study of blood T cell repertoires in COVID-19. Study summary: T cells, B-cell-depleted T cells, or PBMCs provided the cDNA or gDNA that served as material.

Germline CDR1 and CDR2: SGHRS and YFSETQ. Trimming shortened V by 3 bases and J by 1 base, and 7 bases separated the two germline ends. The CDR3 is made up of 13 amino acids. The protocol was immunoSEQ multiplex PCR, while the TCRdb copy is restricted to in-frame clones and leaves out a portion. In the table there are about 130,000 clones, about 83% of which are singletons. The sample was peripheral blood. The chain employs TRBV5-1 and TRBJ1-1; possible D gene TRBD1, 5 bases. The TCR sequence derives from a man between 60 and 75 years old with acute or convalescent COVID-19. This CDR3 is CASSSGQNTEAFF. The DNA of the CDR3 is TGCGCCAGCAGCTCCGGACAGAACACTGAAGCTTTCTTT.